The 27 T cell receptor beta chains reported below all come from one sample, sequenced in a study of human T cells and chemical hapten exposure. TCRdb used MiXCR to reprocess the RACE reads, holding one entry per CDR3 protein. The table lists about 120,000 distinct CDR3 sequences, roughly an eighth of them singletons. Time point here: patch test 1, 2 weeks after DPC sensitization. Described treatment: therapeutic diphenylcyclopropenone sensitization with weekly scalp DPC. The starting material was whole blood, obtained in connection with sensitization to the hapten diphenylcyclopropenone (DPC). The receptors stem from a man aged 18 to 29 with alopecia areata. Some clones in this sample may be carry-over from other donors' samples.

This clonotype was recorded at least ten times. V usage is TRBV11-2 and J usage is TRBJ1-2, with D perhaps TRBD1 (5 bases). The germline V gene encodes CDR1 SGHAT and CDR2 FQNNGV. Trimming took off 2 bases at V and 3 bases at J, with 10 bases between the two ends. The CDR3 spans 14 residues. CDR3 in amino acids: CASSLSRGDYGYTF. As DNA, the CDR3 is TGTGCCAGCAGCTTATCTAGGGGAGACTATGGCTACACCTTC.

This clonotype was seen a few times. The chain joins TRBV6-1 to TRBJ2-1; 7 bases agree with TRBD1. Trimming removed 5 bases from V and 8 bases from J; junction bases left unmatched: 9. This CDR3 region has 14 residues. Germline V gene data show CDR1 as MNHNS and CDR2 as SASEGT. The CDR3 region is CASSPQGLSYEQFF. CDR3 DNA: TGTGCCAGCAGTCCACAGGGGTTGTCCTATGAGCAGTTCTTC.

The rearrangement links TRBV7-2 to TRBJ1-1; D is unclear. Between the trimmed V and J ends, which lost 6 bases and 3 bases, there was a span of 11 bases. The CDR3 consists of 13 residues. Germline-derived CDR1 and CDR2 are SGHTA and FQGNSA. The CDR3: CASRPLRDTEAFF. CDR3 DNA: TGTGCCAGCAGGCCACTGAGAGACACTGAAGCTTTCTTT.

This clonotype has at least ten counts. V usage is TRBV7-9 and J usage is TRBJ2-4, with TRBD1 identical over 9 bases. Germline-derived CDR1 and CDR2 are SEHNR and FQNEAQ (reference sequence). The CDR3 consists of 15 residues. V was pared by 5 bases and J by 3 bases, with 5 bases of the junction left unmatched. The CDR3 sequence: CASSLWDRDKNIQYF. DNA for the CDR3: TGTGCCAGCAGCCTCTGGGACAGGGACAAAAACATTCAGTACTTC.

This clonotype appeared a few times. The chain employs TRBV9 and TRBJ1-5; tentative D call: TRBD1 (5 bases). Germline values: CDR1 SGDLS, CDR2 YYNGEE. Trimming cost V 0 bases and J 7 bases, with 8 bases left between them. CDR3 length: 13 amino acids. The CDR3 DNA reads TGTGCCAGCAGCGTAGGCCGGGACCAGCCCCAGCATTTT. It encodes CASSVGRDQPQHF.

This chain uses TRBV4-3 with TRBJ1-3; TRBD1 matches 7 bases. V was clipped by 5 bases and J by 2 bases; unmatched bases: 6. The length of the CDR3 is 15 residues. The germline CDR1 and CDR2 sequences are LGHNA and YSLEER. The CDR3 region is CASSWTGGPGNTIYF. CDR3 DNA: TGCGCCAGCAGCTGGACAGGAGGACCTGGAAACACCATATATTTT.

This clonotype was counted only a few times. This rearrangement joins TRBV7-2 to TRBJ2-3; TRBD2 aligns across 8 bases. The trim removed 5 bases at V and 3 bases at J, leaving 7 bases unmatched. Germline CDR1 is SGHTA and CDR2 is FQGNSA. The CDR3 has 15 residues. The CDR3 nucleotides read TGTGCCAGCAGCCGCGGGGGGACCATTACAGATACGCAGTATTTT. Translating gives CASSRGGTITDTQYF.

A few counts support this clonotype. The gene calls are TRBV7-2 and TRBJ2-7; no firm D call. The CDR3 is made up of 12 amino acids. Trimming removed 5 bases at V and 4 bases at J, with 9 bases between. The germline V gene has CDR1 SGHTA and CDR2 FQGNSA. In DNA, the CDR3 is TGTGCCAGCAGCCCAATAATGTACGAGCAGTACTTC. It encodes CASSPIMYEQYF.

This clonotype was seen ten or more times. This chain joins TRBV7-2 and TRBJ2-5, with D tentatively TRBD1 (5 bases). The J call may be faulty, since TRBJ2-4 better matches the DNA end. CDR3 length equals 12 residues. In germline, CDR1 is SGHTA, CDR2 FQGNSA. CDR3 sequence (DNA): TGTGCCAGCAGCTTAGGACAGATCATTCAGTACTTC. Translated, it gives CASSLGQIIQYF.

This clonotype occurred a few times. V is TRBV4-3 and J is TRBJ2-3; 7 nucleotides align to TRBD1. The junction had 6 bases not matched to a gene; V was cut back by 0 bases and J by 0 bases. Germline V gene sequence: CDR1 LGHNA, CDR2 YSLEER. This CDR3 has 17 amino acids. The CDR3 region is CASSQDHETGSTDTQYF. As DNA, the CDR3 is TGCGCCAGCAGCCAAGATCACGAGACAGGGAGCACAGATACGCAGTATTTT.

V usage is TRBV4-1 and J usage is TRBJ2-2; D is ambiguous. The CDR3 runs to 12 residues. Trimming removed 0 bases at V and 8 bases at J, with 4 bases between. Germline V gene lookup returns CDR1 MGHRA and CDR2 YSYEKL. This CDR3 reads CASSQDRGELFF. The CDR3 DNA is TGCGCCAGCAGCCAAGATCGAGGGGAGCTGTTTTTT.

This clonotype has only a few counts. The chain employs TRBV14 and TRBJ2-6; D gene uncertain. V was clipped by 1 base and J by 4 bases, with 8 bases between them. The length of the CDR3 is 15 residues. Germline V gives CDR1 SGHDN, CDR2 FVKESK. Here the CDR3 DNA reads TGTGCCAGCAGCCAAGGCGCGCGGGGGGCCAACGTCCTGACTTTC. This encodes CASSQGARGANVLTF.

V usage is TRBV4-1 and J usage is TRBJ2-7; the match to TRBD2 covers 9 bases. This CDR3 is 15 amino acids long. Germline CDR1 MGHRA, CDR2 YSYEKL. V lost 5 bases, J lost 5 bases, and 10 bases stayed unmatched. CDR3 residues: CASSSLGAGGNEQYF. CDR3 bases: TGCGCCAGCAGCTCCCTGGGAGCGGGGGGAAACGAGCAGTACTTC.

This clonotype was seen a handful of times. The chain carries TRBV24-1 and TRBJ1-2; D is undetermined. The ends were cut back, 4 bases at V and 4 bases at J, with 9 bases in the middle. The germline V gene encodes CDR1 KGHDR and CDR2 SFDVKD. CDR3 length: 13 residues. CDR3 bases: TGTGCCACCAGTGACGCAGACGGCTATGGCTACACCTTC. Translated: CATSDADGYGYTF.

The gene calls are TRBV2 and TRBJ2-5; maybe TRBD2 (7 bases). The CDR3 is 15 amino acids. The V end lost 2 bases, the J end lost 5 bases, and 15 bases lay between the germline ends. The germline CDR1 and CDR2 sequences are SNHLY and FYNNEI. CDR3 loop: CASSETRGGQETQYF. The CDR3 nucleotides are TGTGCCAGCAGTGAAACGAGGGGGGGCCAGGAGACCCAGTACTTC.

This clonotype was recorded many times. The CDR3 DNA reads as TGCGCCAGCAGCCAAGATTTACGGGGTCTGGCAGATACGCAGTATTTT. Protein product: CASSQDLRGLADTQYF. The V gene is TRBV4-3, the J gene TRBJ2-3; D might be TRBD2 (5 bases). The CDR3 runs 16 residues. The V end lost 0 bases, the J end lost 4 bases, and 14 bases lay between the germline ends. Germline V gene lookup returns CDR1 LGHNA and CDR2 YSLEER.

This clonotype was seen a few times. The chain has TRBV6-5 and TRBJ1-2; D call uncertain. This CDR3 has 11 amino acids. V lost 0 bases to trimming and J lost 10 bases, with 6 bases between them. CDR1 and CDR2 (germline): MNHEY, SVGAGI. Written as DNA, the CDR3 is TGTGCCAGCAGTTACTCTCAGGCCTACACCTTC. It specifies CASSYSQAYTF.

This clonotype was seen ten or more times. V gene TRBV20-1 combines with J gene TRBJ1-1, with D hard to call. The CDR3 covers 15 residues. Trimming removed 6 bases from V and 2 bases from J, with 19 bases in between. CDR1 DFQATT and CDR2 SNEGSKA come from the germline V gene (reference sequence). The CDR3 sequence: CSAGPLVISNTEAFF. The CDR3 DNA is TGCAGTGCCGGGCCACTGGTAATCTCTAACACTGAAGCTTTCTTT.

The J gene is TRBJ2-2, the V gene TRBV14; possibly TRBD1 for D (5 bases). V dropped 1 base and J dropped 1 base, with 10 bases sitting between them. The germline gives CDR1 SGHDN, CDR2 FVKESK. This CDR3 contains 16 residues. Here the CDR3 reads CASSQVSGLNTGELFF. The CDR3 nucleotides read TGTGCCAGCAGCCAAGTTTCAGGGTTGAACACCGGGGAGCTGTTTTTT.

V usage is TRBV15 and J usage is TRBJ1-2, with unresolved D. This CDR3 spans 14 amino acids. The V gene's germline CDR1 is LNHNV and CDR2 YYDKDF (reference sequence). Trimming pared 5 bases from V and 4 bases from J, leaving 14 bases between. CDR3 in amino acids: CATSSRTVSYGYTF. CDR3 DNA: TGTGCCACCAGCTCACGGACGGTGAGCTATGGCTACACCTTC.

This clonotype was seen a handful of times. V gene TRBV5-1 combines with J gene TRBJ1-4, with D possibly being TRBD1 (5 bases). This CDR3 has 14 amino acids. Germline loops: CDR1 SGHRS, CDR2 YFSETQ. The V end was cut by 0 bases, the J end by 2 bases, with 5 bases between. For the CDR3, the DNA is TGCGCCAGCAGCTTGGGACAGACTAATGAAAAACTGTTTTTT. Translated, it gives CASSLGQTNEKLFF.

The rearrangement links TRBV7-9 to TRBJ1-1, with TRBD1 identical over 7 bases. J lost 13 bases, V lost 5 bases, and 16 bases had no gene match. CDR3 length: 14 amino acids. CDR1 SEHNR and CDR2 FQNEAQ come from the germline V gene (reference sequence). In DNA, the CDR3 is TGTGCCAGCAGCCCCAGGGGGGTCGTTATTCGTGGTTTCTTT. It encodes CASSPRGVVIRGFF.

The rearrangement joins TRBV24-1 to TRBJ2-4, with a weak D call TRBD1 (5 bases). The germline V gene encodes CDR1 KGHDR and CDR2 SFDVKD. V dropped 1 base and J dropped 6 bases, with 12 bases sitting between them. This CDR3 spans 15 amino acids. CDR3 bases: TGTGCCACCAGTGATTTTAGACAGTCGGGAAACATTCAGTACTTC. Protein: CATSDFRQSGNIQYF.

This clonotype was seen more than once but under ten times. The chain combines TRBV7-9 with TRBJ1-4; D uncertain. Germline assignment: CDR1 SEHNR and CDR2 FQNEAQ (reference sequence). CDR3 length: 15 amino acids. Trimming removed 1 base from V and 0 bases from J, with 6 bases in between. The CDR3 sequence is CASSLELSTNEKLFF. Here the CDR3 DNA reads TGTGCCAGCAGCTTAGAACTCTCAACTAATGAAAAACTGTTTTTT.

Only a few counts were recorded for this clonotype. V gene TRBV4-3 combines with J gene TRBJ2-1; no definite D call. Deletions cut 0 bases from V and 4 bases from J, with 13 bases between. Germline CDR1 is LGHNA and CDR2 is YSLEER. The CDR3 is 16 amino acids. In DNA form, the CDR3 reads TGCGCCAGCAGCCAAGATTATGGGAACAGATACAATGAGCAGTTCTTC. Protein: CASSQDYGNRYNEQFF.

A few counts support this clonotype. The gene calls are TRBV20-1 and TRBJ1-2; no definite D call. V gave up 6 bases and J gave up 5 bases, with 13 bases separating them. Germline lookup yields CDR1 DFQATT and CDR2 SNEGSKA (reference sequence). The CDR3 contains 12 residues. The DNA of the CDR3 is TGCAGTGCGGGCGCAGACCCTTATGGCTACACCTTC. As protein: CSAGADPYGYTF.

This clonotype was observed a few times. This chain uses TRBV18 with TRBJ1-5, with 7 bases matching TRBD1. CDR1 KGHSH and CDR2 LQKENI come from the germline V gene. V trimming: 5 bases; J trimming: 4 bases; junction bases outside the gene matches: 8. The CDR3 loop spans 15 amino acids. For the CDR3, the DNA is TGTGCCAGCTCATCTACCGGGACAGAAAATCAGCCCCAGCATTTT. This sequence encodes CASSSTGTENQPQHF.